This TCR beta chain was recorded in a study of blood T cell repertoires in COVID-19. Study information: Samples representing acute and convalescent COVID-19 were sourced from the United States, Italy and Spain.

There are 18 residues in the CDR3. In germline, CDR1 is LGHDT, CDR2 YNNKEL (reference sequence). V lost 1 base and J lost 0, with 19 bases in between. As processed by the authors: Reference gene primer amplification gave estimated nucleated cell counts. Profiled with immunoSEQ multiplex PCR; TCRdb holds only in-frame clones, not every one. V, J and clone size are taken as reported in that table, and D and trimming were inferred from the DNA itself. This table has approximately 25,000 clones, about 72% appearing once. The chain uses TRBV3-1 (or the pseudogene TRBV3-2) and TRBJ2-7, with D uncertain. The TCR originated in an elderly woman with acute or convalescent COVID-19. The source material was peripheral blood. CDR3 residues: CASSQVPRRLNPSYEQYF. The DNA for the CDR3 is TGTGCCAGCAGCCAAGTCCCCCGGCGGCTTAACCCCTCCTACGAGCAGTACTTC.